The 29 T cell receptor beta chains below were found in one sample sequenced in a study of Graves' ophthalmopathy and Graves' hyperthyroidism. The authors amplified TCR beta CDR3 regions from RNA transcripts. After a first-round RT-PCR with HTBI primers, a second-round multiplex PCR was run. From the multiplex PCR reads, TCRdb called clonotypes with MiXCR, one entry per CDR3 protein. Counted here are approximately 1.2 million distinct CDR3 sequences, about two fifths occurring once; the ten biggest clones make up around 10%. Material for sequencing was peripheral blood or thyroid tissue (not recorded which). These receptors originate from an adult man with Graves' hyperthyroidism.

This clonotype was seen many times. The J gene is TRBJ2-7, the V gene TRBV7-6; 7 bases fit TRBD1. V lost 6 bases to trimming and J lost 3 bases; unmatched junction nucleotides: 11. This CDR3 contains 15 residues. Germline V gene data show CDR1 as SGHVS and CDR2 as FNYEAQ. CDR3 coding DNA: TGTGCCAGCAGTCAGCCGGGACAGAACATCTACGAGCAGTACTTC. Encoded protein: CASSQPGQNIYEQYF.

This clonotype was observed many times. CDR3 sequence: CASSTYRTPTGELFF. CDR3 DNA: TGTGCCAGCAGCACGTACAGGACACCGACCGGGGAGCTGTTTTTT. The chain combines TRBV11-2 with TRBJ2-2, with TRBD1 as a possible D gene (5 bases). There are 15 residues in the CDR3. With 5 bases removed from V and 5 bases from J, the gap between germline ends came to 15 bases. Germline loops: CDR1 SGHAT, CDR2 FQNNGV.

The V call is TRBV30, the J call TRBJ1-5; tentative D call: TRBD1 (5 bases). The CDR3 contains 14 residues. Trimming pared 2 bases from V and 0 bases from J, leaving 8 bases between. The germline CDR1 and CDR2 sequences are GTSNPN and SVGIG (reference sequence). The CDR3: CAWSSDSSNQPQHF. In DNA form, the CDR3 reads TGTGCCTGGAGTTCCGACAGTAGCAATCAGCCCCAGCATTTT.

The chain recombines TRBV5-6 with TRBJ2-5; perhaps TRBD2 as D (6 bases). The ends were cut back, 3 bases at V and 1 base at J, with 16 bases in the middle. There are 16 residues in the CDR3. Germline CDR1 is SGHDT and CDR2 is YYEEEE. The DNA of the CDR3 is TGTGCCAGCAGCTCTAGTCCGGGAGAGACCCAAGAGACCCAGTACTTC. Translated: CASSSSPGETQETQYF.

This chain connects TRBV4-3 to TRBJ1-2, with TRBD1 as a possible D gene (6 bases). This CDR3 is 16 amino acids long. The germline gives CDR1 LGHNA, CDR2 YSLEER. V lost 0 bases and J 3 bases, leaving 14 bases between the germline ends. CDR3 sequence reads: CASSQETGEPYYGYTF. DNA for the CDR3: TGCGCCAGCAGCCAAGAGACAGGAGAGCCATACTATGGCTACACCTTC.

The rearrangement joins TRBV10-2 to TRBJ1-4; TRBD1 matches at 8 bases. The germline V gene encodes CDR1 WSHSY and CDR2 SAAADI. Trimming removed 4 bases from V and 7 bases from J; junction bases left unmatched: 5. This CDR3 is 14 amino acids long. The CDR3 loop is CASSAGGAGEKLFF. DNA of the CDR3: TGCGCCAGCAGTGCAGGGGGCGCGGGTGAAAAACTGTTTTTT.

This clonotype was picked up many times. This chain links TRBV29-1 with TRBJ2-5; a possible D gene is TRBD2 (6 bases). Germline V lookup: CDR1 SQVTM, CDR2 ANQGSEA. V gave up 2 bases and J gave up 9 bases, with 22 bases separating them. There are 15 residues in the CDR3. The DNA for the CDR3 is TGCAGCGTTGAAACCCTAACTAGAATTGGGACTCCCCAGTACTTC. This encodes CSVETLTRIGTPQYF.

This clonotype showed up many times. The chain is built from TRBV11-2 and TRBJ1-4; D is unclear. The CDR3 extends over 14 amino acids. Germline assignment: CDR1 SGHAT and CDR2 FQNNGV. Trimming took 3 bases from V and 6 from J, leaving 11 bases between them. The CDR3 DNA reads TGTGCCAGCAGCTTCGGCACACGGGATGAAAAACTGTTTTTT. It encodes CASSFGTRDEKLFF.

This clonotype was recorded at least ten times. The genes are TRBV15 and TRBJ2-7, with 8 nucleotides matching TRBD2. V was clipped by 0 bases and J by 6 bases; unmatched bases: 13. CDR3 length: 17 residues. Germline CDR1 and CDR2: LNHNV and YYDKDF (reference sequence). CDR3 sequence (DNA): TGTGCCACCAGCAGAGATCTAACGGGAGGGCAATCGAGCGAGCAGTACTTC. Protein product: CATSRDLTGGQSSEQYF.

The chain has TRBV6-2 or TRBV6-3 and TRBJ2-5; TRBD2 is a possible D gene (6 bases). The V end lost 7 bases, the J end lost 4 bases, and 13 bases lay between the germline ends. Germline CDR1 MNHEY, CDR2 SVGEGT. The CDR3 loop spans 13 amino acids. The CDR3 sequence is CASMEGSGETQYF. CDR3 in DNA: TGTGCCAGCATGGAGGGGTCGGGAGAGACCCAGTACTTC.

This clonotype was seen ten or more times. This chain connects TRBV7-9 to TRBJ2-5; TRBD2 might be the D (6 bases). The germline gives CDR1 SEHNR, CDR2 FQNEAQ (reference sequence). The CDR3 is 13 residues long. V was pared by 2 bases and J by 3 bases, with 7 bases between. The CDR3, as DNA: TGTGCCAGCAGCTTAACGGGAGAAGAGACCCAGTACTTC. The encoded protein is CASSLTGEETQYF.

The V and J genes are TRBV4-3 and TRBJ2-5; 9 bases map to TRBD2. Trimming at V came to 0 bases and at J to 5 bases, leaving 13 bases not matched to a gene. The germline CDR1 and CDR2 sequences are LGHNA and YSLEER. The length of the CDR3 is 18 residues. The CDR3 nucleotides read TGCGCCAGCAGCCAAGAGATCCGGGGGCGGGGGGGCTATGAGACCCAGTACTTC. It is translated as CASSQEIRGRGGYETQYF.

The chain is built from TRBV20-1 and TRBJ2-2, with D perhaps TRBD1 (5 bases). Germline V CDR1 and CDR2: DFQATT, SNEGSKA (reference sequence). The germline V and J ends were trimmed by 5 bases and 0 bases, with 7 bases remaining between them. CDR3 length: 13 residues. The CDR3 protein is CSAEDTNTGELFF. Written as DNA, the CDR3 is TGCAGTGCTGAGGACACGAACACCGGGGAGCTGTTTTTT.

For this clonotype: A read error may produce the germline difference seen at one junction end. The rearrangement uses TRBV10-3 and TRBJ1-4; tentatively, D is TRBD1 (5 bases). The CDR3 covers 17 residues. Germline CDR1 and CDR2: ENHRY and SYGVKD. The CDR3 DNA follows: TGTGCCAGCAGTGGTCCCGGGGTCAGGACACTAGATGAAAAACTGTTTTTT. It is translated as CASSGPGVRTLDEKLFF.

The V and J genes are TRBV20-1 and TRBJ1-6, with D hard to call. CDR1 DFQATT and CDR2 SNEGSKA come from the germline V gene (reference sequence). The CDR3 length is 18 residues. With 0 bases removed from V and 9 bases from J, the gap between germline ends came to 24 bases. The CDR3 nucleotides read TGCAGTGCTAGAGATTGGGTTCCCAGTGCTGGGCATAGTTCACCCCTCCACTTT. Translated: CSARDWVPSAGHSSPLHF.

The CDR3 region has the DNA TGTGCCAGCAGCCCTCAGGGTGGTAGTAATGAAAAACTGTTTTTT. This encodes CASSPQGGSNEKLFF. V and J are TRBV5-5 and TRBJ1-4; possibly TRBD1 for D (5 bases). CDR3 length: 15 residues. Looked up from germline, CDR1 is SGHKS and CDR2 is YYEKEE (reference sequence). Trimming stripped 4 bases from V and 4 bases from J, with 14 bases between.

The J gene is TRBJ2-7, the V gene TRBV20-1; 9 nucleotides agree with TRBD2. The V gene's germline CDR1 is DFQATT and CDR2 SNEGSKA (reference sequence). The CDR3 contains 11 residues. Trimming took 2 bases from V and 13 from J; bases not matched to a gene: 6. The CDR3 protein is CSARRGTSIYF. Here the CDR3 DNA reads TGCAGTGCTAGAAGAGGGACTAGCATATACTTC.

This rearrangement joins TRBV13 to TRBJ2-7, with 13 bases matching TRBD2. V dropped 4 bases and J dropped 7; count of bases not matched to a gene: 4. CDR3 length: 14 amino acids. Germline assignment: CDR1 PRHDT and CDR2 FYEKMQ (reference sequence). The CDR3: CASSSGLAGREQYF. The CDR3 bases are TGTGCCAGCAGCTCGGGACTAGCGGGACGGGAGCAGTACTTC.

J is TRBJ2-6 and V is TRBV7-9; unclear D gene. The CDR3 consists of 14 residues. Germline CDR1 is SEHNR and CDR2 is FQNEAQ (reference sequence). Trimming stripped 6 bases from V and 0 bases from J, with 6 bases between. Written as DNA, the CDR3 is TGTGCCAGCAGTCGTGCCTCTGGGGCCAACGTCCTGACTTTC. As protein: CASSRASGANVLTF.

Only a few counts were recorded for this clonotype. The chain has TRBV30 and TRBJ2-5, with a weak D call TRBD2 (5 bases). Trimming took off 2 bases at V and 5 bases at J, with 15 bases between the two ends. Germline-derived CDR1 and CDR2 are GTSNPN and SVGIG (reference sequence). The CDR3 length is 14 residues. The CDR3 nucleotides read TGTGCCTGGAGTTTCGGGTTTAGCGCGGAGACCCAGTACTTC. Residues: CAWSFGFSAETQYF.

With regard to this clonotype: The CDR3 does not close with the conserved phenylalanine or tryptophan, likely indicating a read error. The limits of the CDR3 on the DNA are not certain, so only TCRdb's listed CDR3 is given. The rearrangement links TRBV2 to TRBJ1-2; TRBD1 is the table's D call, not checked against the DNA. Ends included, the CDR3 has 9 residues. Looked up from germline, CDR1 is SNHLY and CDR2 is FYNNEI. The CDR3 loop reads CASSVRGGR.

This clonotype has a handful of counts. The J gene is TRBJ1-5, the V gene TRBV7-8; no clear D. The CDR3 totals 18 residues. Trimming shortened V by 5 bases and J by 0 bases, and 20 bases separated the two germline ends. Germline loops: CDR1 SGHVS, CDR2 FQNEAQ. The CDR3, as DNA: TGTGCCAGCAGCCCAATAAGGACTTGGGTCGGTAGCAATCAGCCCCAGCATTTT. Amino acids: CASSPIRTWVGSNQPQHF.

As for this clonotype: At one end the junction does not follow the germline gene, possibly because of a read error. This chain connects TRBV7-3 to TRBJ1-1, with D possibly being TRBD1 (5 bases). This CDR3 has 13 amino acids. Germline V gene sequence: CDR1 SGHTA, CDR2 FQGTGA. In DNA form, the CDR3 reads TGTGCCTGGAGTGCAGGGTTGAACACTGAAGCTTCCTTT. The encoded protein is CAWSAGLNTEASF.

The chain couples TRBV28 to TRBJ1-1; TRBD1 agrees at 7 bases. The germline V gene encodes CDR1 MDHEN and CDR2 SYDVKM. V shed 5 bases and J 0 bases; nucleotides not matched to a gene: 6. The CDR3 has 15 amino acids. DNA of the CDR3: TGTGCCAGCAGTGCAGTGACAGGGTTGAACACTGAAGCTTTCTTT. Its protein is CASSAVTGLNTEAFF.

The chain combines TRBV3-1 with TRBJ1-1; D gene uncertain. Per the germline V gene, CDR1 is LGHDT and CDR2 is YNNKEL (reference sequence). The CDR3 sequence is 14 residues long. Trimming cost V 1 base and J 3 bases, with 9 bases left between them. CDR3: CASSQVRGYTEAFF. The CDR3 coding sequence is TGTGCCAGCAGCCAAGTACGTGGCTACACTGAAGCTTTCTTT.

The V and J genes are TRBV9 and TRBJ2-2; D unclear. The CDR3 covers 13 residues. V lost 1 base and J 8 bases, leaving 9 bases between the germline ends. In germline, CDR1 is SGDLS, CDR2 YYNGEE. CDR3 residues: CASSVYPTGELFF. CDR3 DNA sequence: TGTGCCAGCAGCGTATATCCCACAGGGGAGCTGTTTTTT.

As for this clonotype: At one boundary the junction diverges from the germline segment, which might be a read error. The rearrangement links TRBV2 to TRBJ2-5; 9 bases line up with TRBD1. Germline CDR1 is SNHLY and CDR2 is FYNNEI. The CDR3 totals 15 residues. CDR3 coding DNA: TGTGCCAGCAGCGCCGGGACAGGGCCCCAAGAGATCCAGTACTTC. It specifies CASSAGTGPQEIQYF.

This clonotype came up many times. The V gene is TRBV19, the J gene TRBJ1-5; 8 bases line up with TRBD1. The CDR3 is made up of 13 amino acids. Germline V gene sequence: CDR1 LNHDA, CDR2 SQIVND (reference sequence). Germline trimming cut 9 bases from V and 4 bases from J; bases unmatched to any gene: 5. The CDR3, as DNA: TGTGCCAGCAGGGGGGACAGGAATCAGCCCCAGCATTTT. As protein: CASRGDRNQPQHF.

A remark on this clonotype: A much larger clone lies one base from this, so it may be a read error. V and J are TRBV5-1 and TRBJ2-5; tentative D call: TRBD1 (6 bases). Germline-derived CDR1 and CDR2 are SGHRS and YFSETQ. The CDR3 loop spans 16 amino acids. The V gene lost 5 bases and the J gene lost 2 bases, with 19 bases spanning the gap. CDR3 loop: CASSGSYRAQQETQYF. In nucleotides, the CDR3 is TGCGCCAGCAGTGGGAGCTACAGGGCTCAGCAAGAGACCCAGTACTTC.